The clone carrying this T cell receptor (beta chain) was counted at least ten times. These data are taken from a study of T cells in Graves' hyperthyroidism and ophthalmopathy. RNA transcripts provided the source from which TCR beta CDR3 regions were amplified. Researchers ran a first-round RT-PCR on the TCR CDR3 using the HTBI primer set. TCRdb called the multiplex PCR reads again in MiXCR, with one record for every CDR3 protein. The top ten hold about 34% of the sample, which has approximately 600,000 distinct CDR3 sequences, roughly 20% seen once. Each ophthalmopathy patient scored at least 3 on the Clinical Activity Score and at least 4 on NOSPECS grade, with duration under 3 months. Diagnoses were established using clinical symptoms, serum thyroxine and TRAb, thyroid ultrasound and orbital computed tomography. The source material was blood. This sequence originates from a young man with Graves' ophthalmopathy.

The CDR3, as DNA: TGTGCCAGCAGCTTAGGCCTGGGGTCGGGGGAGCAGTACTTC. This sequence encodes CASSLGLGSGEQYF. The genes are TRBV11-2 and TRBJ2-7; possibly TRBD2 for D (5 bases). Germline V gene data show CDR1 as SGHAT and CDR2 as FQNNGV. V lost 1 base and J lost 7, with 14 bases in between. This CDR3 spans 14 amino acids.